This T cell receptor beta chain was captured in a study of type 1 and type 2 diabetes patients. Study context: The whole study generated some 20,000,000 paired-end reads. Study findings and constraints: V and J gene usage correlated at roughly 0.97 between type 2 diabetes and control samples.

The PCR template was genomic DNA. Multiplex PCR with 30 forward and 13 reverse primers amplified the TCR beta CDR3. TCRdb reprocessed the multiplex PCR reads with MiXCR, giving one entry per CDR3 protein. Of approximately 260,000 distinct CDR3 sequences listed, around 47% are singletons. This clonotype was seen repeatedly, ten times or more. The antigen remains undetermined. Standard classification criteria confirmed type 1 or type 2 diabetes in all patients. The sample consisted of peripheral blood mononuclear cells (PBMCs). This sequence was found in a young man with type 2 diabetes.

CDR3 region: CASRGTAQETQYF. The DNA for the CDR3 is TGTGCCAGCAGGGGGACGGCGCAAGAGACCCAGTACTTC. The V and J genes are TRBV25-1 and TRBJ2-5, with D perhaps given as TRBD1 or TRBD2 (5 bases each). V was cut by 6 bases and J by 2 bases, with 10 bases left in between. The germline CDR1 and CDR2 sequences are MGHDK and SYGVNS. CDR3 length: 13 residues.